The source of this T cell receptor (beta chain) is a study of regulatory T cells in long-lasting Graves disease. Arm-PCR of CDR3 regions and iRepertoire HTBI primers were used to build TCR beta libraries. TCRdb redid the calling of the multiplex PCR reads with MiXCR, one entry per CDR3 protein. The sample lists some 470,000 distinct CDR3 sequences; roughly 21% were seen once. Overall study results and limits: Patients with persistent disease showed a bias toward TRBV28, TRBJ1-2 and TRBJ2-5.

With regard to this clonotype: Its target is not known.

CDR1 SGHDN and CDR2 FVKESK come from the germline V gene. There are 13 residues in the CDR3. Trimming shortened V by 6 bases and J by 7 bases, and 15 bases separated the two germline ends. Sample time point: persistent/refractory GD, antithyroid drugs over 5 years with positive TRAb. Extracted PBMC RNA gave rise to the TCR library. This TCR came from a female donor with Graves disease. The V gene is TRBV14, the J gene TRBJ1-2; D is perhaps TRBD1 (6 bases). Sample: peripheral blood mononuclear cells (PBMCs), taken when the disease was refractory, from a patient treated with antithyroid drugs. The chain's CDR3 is CASRLTGFAGYTF. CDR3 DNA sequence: TGTGCCAGCAGGCTTACAGGGTTTGCTGGCTACACCTTC.